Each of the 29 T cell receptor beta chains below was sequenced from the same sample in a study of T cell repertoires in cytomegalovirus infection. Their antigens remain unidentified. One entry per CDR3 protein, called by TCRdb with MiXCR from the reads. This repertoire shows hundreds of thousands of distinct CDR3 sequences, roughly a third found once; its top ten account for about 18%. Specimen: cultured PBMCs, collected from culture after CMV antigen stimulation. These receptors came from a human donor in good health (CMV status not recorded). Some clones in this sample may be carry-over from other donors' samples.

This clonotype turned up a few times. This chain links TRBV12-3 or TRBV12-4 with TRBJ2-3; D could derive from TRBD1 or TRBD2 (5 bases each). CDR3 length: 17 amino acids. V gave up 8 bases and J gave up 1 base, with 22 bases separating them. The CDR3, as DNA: TGTGCCAGCTCCTCGGGGACCTTGACGAGCGGCACAGATACGCAGTATTTT. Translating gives CASSSGTLTSGTDTQYF.

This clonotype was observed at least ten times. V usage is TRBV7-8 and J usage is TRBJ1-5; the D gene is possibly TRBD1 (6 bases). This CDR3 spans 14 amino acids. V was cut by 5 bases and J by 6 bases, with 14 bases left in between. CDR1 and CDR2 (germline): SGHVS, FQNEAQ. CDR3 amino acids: CASSARQEFQPQHF. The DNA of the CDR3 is TGTGCCAGCAGCGCCCGACAGGAGTTTCAGCCCCAGCATTTT.

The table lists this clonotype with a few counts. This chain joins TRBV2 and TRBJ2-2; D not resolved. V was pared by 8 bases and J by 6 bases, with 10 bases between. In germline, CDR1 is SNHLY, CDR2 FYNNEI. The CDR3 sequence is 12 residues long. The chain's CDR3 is CASHGRPGELFF. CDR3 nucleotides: TGTGCCAGCCATGGTAGGCCCGGGGAGCTGTTTTTT.

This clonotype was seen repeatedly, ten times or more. The CDR3 DNA reads as TGTGCCAGCAGTTTAATCCGGGATACGCAGTATTTT. Protein: CASSLIRDTQYF. The V call is TRBV28, the J call TRBJ2-3; no clear D gene. The ends were cut back, 2 bases at V and 6 bases at J, with 6 bases in the middle. Germline-derived CDR1 and CDR2 are MDHEN and SYDVKM. The CDR3 is made up of 12 amino acids. The whole variable domain, filled in from reference TRBV28 and TRBJ2-3, reads DVKVTQSSRYLVKRTGEKVFLECVQDMDHENMFWYRQDPGLGLRLIYFSYDVKMKEKGDIPEGYSVSREKKERFSLILESASTNQTSMYLCASSLIRDTQYFGPGTRLTVL.

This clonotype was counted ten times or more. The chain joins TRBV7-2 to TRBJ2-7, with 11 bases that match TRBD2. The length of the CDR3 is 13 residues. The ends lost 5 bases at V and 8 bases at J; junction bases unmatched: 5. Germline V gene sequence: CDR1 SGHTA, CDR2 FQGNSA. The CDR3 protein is CASSPLTSGKQYF. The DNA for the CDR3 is TGTGCCAGCAGCCCCCTGACTAGCGGGAAGCAGTACTTC.

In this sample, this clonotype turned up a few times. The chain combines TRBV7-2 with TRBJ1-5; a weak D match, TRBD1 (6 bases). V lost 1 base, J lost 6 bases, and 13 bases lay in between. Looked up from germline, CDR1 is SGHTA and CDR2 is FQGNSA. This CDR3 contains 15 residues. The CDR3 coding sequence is TGTGCCAGCAGCTTAGTCGCCCTAGGGGGTCAGCCCCAGCATTTT. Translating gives CASSLVALGGQPQHF.

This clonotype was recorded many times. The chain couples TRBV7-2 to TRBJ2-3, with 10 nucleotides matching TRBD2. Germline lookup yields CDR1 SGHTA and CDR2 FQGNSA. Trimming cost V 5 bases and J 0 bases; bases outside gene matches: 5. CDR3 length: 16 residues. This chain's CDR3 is CASSPQTSGSTDTQYF. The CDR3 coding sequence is TGTGCCAGCAGCCCACAGACTAGCGGGAGCACAGATACGCAGTATTTT.

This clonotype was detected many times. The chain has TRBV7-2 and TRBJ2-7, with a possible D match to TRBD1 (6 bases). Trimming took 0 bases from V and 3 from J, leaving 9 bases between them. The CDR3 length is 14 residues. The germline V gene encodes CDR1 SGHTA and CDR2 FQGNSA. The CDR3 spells CASSLAGHIYEQYF. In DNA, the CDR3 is TGTGCCAGCAGCTTAGCGGGACACATCTACGAGCAGTACTTC.

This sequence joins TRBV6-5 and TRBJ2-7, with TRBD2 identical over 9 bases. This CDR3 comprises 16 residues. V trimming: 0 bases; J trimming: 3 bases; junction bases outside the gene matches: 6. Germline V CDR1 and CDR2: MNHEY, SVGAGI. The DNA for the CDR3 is TGTGCCAGCAGTTACTCCGGACTAGCGCCACTCTACGAGCAGTACTTC. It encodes CASSYSGLAPLYEQYF.

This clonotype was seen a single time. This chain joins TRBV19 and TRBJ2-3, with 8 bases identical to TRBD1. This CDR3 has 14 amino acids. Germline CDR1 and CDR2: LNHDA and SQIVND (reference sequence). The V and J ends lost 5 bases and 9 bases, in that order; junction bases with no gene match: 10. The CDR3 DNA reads TGTGCCAGTAGTGCGAAGTCGACAGGGGAGACGCAGTATTTT. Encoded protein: CASSAKSTGETQYF.

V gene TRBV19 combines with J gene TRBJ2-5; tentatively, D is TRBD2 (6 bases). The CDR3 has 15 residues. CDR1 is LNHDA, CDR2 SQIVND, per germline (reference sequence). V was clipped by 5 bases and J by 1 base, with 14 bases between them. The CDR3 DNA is TGTGCCAGTAGTGCCTTGCTGGGGGGCCAAGAGACCCAGTACTTC. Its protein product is CASSALLGGQETQYF.

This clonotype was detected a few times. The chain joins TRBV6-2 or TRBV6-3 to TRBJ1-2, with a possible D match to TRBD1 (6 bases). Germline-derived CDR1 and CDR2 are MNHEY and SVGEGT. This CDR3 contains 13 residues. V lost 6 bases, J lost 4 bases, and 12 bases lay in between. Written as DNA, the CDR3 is TGTGCCAGCAGCCAGGGGACGGGCTATGGCTACACCTTC. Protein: CASSQGTGYGYTF.

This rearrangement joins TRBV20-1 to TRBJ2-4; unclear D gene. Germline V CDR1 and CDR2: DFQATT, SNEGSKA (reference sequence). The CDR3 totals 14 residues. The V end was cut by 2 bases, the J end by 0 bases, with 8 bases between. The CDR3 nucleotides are TGCAGTGCTAGAATCCGACTAGCCAAAAACATTCAGTACTTC. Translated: CSARIRLAKNIQYF.

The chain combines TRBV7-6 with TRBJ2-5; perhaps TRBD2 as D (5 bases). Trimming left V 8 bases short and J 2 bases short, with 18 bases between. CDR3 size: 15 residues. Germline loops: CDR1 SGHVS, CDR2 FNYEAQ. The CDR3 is CASAWVLSGQETQYF. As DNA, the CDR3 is TGTGCCAGCGCATGGGTCCTGAGCGGACAAGAGACCCAGTACTTC.

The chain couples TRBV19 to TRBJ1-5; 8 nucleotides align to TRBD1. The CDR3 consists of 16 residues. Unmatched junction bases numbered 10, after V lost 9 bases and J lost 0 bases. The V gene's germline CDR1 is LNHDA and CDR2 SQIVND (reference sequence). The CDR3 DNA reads TGTGCCAGCCGGGACAGGCGAGTTTATAGCAATCAGCCCCAGCATTTT. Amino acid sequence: CASRDRRVYSNQPQHF.

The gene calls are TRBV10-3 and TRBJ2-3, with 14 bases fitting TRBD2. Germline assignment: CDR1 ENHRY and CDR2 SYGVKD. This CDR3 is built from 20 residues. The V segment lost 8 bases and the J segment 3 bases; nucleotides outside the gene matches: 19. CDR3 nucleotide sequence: TGTGCCATCCAGAGTGGACCTGGACTAGCGGGAGGAGGCAGGACAGATACGCAGTATTTT. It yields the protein CAIQSGPGLAGGGRTDTQYF.

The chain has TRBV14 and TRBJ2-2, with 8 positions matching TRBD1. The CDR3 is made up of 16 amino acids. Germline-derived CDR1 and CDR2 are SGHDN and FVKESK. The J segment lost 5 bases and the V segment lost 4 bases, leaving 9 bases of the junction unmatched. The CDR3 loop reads CASSPSPDRATGELFF. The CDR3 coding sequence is TGTGCCAGCAGCCCAAGTCCGGACAGGGCTACCGGGGAGCTGTTTTTT.

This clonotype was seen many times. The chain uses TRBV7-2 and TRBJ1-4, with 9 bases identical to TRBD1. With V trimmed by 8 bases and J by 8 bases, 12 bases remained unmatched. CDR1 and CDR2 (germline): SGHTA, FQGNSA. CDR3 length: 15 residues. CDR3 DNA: TGTGCCAGCGGATTTAACAGGGGGCCCAGAGAAAAACTGTTTTTT. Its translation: CASGFNRGPREKLFF. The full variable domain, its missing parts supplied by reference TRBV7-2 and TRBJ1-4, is GAGVSQSPSNKVTEKGKDVELRCDPISGHTALYWYRQSLGQGLEFLIYFQGNSAPDKSGLPSDRFSAERTGGSVSTLTIQRTQQEDSAVYLCASGFNRGPREKLFFGSGTQLSVL.

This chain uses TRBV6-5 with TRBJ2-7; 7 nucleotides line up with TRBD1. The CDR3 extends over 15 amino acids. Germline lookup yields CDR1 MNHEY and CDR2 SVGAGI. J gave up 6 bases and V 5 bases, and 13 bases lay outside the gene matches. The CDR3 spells CASSDEGGSVGEQYF. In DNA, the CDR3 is TGTGCCAGCAGTGACGAAGGGGGCAGCGTGGGCGAGCAGTACTTC.

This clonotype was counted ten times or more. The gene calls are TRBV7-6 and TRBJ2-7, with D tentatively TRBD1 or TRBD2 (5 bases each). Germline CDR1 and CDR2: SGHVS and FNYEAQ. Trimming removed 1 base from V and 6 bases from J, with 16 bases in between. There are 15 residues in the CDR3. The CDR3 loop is CASSLVVGPPPEQYF. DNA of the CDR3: TGTGCCAGCAGCTTAGTGGTGGGACCTCCCCCCGAGCAGTACTTC.

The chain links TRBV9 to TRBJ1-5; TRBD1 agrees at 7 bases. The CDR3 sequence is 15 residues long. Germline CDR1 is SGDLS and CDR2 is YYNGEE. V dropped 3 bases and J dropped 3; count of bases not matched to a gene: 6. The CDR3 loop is CASSAGTAANQPQHF. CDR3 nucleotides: TGTGCCAGCAGCGCCGGGACAGCAGCCAATCAGCCCCAGCATTTT. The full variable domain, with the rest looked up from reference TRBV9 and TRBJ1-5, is DSGVTQTPKHLITATGQRVTLRCSPRSGDLSVYWYQQSLDQGLQFLIQYYNGEERAKGNILERFSAQQFPDLHSELNLSSLELGDSALYFCASSAGTAANQPQHFGDGTRLSIL.

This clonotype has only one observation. This CDR3 is CASSRTSGLRGTEAFF. Here the CDR3 DNA reads TGCGCCAGCAGCCGCACCTCGGGACTTCGGGGCACTGAAGCTTTCTTT. The V and J genes are TRBV4-3 and TRBJ1-1; D is perhaps TRBD1 (5 bases). This CDR3 comprises 16 residues. Deletions cut 4 bases from V and 4 bases from J, with 19 bases between. The germline V gene encodes CDR1 LGHNA and CDR2 YSLEER.

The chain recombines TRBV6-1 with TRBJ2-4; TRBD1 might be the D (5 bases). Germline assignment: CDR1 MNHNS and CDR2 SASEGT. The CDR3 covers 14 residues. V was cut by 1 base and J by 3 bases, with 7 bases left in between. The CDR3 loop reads CASSEEGYKNIQYF. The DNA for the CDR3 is TGTGCCAGCAGTGAAGAGGGGTACAAAAACATTCAGTACTTC.

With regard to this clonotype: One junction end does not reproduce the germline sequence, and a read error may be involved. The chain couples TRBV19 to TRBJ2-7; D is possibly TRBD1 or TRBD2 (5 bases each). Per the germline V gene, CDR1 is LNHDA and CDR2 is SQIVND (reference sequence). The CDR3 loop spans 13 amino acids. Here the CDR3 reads CASSLRDGDEEYF. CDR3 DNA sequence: TGTGCCAGTAGTCTCAGGGACGGCGACGAGGAGTACTTC.

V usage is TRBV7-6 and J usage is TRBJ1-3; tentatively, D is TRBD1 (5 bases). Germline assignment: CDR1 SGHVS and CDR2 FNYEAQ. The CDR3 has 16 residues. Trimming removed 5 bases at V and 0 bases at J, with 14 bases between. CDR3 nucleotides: TGTGCCAGCAGCCCGGGGCCACCGAGCTCTGGAAACACCATATATTTT. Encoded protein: CASSPGPPSSGNTIYF.

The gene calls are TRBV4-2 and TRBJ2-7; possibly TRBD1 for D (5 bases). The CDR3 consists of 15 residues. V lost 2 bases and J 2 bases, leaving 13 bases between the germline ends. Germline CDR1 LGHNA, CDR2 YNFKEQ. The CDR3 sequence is CASSQQGSRAYEQYF. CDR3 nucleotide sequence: TGTGCCAGCAGCCAACAGGGATCTAGGGCCTACGAGCAGTACTTC.

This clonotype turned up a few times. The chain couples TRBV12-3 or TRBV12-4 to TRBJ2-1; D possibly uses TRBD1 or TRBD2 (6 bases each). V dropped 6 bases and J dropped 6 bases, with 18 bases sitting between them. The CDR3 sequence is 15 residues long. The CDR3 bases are TGTGCCAGCAGAAGGAGGGGGTATGTATCCAATGAGCAGTTCTTC. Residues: CASRRRGYVSNEQFF.

The chain's CDR3 is CASSTAAGTGSWYEQYF. As DNA, the CDR3 is TGTGCCAGCAGTACCGCCGCGGGGACAGGGTCGTGGTACGAGCAGTACTTC. The chain employs TRBV6-1 and TRBJ2-7; TRBD1 agrees at 9 bases. Germline V gene lookup returns CDR1 MNHNS and CDR2 SASEGT. The CDR3 consists of 17 residues. V trimming: 5 bases; J trimming: 4 bases; junction bases outside the gene matches: 15.

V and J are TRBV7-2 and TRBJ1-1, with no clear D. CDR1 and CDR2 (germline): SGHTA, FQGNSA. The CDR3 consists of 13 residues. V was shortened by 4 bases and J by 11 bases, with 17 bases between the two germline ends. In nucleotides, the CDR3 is TGTGCCAGCAGCTCCCAGACCAGAGAGAGGGCTTTCTTT. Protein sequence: CASSSQTRERAFF.